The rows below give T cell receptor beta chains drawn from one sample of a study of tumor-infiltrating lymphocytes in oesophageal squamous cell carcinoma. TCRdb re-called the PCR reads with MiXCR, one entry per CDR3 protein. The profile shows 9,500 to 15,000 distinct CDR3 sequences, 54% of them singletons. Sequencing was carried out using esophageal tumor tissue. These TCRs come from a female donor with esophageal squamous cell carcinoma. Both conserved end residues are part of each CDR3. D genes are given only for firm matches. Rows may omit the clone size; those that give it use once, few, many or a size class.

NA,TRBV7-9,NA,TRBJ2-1,CASSILYGSSQFF,TGTGCCAGCAGCATCCTTTATGGCAGCAGCCAGTTCTTC
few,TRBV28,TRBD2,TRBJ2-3,CASSLAGGPSTDTQYF,TGTGCCAGCAGTTTAGCGGGAGGGCCATCCACAGATACGCAGTATTTT
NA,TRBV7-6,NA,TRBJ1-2,CASSLSYGYTF,TGTGCCAGCAGCTTATCATATGGCTACACCTTC
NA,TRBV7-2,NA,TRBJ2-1,CASSPGSYNEQFF,TGTGCCAGCAGCCCCGGCTCCTACAATGAGCAGTTCTTC
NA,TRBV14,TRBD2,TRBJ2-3,CASSPGTSITDTQYF,TGTGCCAGCAGCCCCGGGACTAGCATCACAGATACGCAGTATTTT
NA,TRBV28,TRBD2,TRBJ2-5,CASSGSSQYF,TGTGCCAGTAGCGGGAGTTCCCAGTACTTC
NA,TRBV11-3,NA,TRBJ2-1,CASSFQGGAYNEQFF,TGTGCCAGCAGCTTTCAGGGGGGAGCCTACAATGAGCAGTTCTTC
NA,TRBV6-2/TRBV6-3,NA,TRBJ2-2,CASTQGLNTGELFF,TGTGCCAGCACCCAAGGACTAAACACCGGGGAGCTGTTTTTT
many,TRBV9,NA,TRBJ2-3,CASSVGQGWITDTQYF,TGTGCCAGCAGCGTAGGGCAGGGGTGGATCACAGATACGCAGTATTTT
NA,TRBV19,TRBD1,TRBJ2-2,CASSIVGTENTGELFF,TGTGCCAGTAGTATAGTCGGGACAGAGAACACCGGGGAGCTGTTTTTT